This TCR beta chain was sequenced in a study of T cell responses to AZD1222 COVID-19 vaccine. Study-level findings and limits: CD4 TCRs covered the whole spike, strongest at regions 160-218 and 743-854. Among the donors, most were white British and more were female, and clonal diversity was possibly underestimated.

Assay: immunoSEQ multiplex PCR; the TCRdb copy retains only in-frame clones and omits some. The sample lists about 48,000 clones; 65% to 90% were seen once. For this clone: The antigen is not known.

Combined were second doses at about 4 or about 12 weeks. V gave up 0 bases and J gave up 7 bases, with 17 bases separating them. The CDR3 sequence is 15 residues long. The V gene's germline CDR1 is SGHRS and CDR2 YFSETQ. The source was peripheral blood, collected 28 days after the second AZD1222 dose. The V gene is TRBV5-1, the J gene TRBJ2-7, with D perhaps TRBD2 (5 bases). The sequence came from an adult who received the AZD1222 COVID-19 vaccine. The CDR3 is CASSLDEGILREQYF. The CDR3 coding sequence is TGCGCCAGCAGCTTGGACGAGGGTATTTTAAGGGAGCAGTACTTC.